A selection of T cell receptor beta chains follows, all from one sample in a study of shared clonotypes between healthy human individuals. Profiling relied on immunoSEQ multiplex PCR, and the TCRdb table lists in-frame clones only, not all of them. The sample records over 2 million clones, roughly 96% being singletons. Sequenced: naive CD4+ T cells sorted from blood. The receptors here all came from a man between 18 and 29 years old in good health. The CDR3 runs from the conserved cysteine through the conserved F or W. Each record gives: D gene, clone size, V gene, J gene, CDR3 DNA, CDR3 protein. A D gene is named only where the DNA matches it firmly. The size field is filled for only some rows; it gives once, few, many or a size class.

d_call: -
clone_size: -
v_call: TRBV5-1
j_call: TRBJ2-1
cdr3_nt: TGCGCCAGCAGTTCCAGAGTTATTATTACAGACAATGAGCAGTTCTTC
cdr3_aa: CASSSRVIITDNEQFF

d_call: -
clone_size: -
v_call: TRBV19
j_call: TRBJ2-7
cdr3_nt: TGTGCCAGTAGTATATGGGGGTCCGAGCAGTACTTC
cdr3_aa: CASSIWGSEQYF

d_call: -
clone_size: few
v_call: TRBV5-1
j_call: TRBJ1-6
cdr3_nt: TGCGCCAGCAGCTTGAATTGGGATTCACCCCTCCACTTT
cdr3_aa: CASSLNWDSPLHF

d_call: TRBD1
clone_size: -
v_call: TRBV19
j_call: TRBJ2-3
cdr3_nt: TGTGCCAGTAGTATAGGAAGACAGGGGGTCCATACGCAGTATTTT
cdr3_aa: CASSIGRQGVHTQYF

d_call: -
clone_size: -
v_call: TRBV25-1
j_call: TRBJ1-2
cdr3_nt: TGTGCCAGCAGTGCTGGACATTCTGGCTACACCTTC
cdr3_aa: CASSAGHSGYTF

d_call: -
clone_size: -
v_call: TRBV6-6
j_call: TRBJ1-5
cdr3_nt: TGTGCCAGCACCGCAAATAGCAATCAGCCCCAGCATTTT
cdr3_aa: CASTANSNQPQHF

d_call: -
clone_size: -
v_call: TRBV4-1
j_call: TRBJ2-3
cdr3_nt: TGCGCCAGCAGCCGACGACAGAGTACAGATACGCAGTATTTT
cdr3_aa: CASSRRQSTDTQYF

d_call: -
clone_size: -
v_call: TRBV18
j_call: TRBJ2-1
cdr3_nt: TGTGCCAGCTCACCGGATTTTTTGCAGTTCTTC
cdr3_aa: CASSPDFLQFF

d_call: TRBD1
clone_size: once
v_call: TRBV7-3
j_call: TRBJ1-4
cdr3_nt: TGTGCCAGCAGCTTTTGGGACAGGGATTCTGAAAAACTGTTTTTT
cdr3_aa: CASSFWDRDSEKLFF

d_call: -
clone_size: -
v_call: TRBV5-1
j_call: TRBJ1-5
cdr3_nt: TGCGCCAGCAGCTTTGGGCCCGATCAGCCCCAGCATTTT
cdr3_aa: CASSFGPDQPQHF

d_call: -
clone_size: -
v_call: TRBV5-8
j_call: TRBJ2-7
cdr3_nt: TGTGCCAGCAGCTTGGGCAGGGCTGGTACCGAGCAGTACTTC
cdr3_aa: CASSLGRAGTEQYF

d_call: -
clone_size: -
v_call: TRBV5-1
j_call: TRBJ1-1
cdr3_nt: TGCGCCAGCAGCCTAATCCCCCTCGAAACTGAAGCTTTCTTT
cdr3_aa: CASSLIPLETEAFF

d_call: TRBD2
clone_size: -
v_call: TRBV14
j_call: TRBJ2-1
cdr3_nt: TGTGCCAGCGGCCACACGGGAGGTTCCTACAATGAGCAGTTCTTC
cdr3_aa: CASGHTGGSYNEQFF

d_call: -
clone_size: -
v_call: TRBV28
j_call: TRBJ2-5
cdr3_nt: TGTGCCAGCAGCCACCCGGGGACCCAGTACTTC
cdr3_aa: CASSHPGTQYF

d_call: -
clone_size: -
v_call: TRBV6-5
j_call: TRBJ2-7
cdr3_nt: TGTGCCAGCAGTTACACGGCGGGGATCTACGAGCAGTACTTC
cdr3_aa: CASSYTAGIYEQYF

d_call: -
clone_size: -
v_call: TRBV5-1
j_call: TRBJ2-1
cdr3_nt: TGCGCCAGCTTCCTCCCAGGGTTGGATGAGCAGTTCTTC
cdr3_aa: CASFLPGLDEQFF

d_call: -
clone_size: -
v_call: TRBV29-1
j_call: TRBJ2-5
cdr3_nt: TGCAGCGGTGCTACCGGGCCAGGAAGCCAAGAGACCCAGTACTTC
cdr3_aa: CSGATGPGSQETQYF

d_call: -
clone_size: -
v_call: TRBV9
j_call: TRBJ2-1
cdr3_nt: TGTGCCAGCAGCGCCCCCTCGCCAGCGGTGTCCTACAATGAGCAGTTCTTC
cdr3_aa: CASSAPSPAVSYNEQFF

d_call: -
clone_size: -
v_call: TRBV18
j_call: TRBJ1-2
cdr3_nt: TGTGCCAGCTCACCTGGGAACTATGGCTACACCTTC
cdr3_aa: CASSPGNYGYTF

d_call: -
clone_size: -
v_call: TRBV6-8
j_call: TRBJ1-6
cdr3_nt: TGTGCCAGCAGTTGGAACAGGGCATCCTATAATTCACCCCTCCACTTT
cdr3_aa: CASSWNRASYNSPLHF

d_call: -
clone_size: -
v_call: TRBV18
j_call: TRBJ2-7
cdr3_nt: TGTGCCAGCTCACCTTATCGATCCCCTGGCTTCGATTACGAGCAGTACTTC
cdr3_aa: CASSPYRSPGFDYEQYF

d_call: -
clone_size: -
v_call: TRBV10-3
j_call: TRBJ1-4
cdr3_nt: TGTGCCACACGACTTTCCGCAACTAATGAAAAACTGTTTTTT
cdr3_aa: CATRLSATNEKLFF

d_call: TRBD1
clone_size: -
v_call: TRBV28
j_call: TRBJ1-5
cdr3_nt: TGTGCCAGCAGTTTATCCTCGACAGGGTTCGGGAATCAGCCCCAGCATTTT
cdr3_aa: CASSLSSTGFGNQPQHF

d_call: -
clone_size: few
v_call: TRBV6-6
j_call: TRBJ1-6
cdr3_nt: TGTGCCAGCGGGCAGGGCGACGGTTCACCCCTCCACTTT
cdr3_aa: CASGQGDGSPLHF

d_call: -
clone_size: once
v_call: TRBV6-6
j_call: TRBJ2-1
cdr3_nt: TGTGCCAGCAGTCGAGCCAGCCCCTCCTACAATGAGCAGTTCTTC
cdr3_aa: CASSRASPSYNEQFF

d_call: -
clone_size: -
v_call: TRBV27
j_call: TRBJ2-3
cdr3_nt: TGTGCCAGCAGAAAACTAGGGGGGGATACGCAGTATTTT
cdr3_aa: CASRKLGGDTQYF

d_call: -
clone_size: -
v_call: TRBV19
j_call: TRBJ2-6
cdr3_nt: TGTGCCAGTAGTCCTGGCGCGGCCAACGTCCTGACTTTC
cdr3_aa: CASSPGAANVLTF

d_call: -
clone_size: -
v_call: TRBV6-5
j_call: TRBJ2-3
cdr3_nt: TGTGCCAGCAGCCTATGGGCGGGGAGCACAGATACGCAGTATTTT
cdr3_aa: CASSLWAGSTDTQYF

d_call: -
clone_size: -
v_call: TRBV2
j_call: TRBJ1-1
cdr3_nt: TGTGCCAGCAGCGTCGCAGAGAACACTGAAGCTTTCTTT
cdr3_aa: CASSVAENTEAFF

d_call: TRBD2
clone_size: -
v_call: TRBV25-1
j_call: TRBJ2-7
cdr3_nt: TGTGCCAGCGGTATAGGGACTAGCGGGAACTACGAGCAGTACTTC
cdr3_aa: CASGIGTSGNYEQYF

d_call: TRBD2
clone_size: -
v_call: TRBV2
j_call: TRBJ2-1
cdr3_nt: TGTGCCAGCAGTCGGACTAGCGGGCTACGCTCCTACAATGAGCAGTTCTTC
cdr3_aa: CASSRTSGLRSYNEQFF